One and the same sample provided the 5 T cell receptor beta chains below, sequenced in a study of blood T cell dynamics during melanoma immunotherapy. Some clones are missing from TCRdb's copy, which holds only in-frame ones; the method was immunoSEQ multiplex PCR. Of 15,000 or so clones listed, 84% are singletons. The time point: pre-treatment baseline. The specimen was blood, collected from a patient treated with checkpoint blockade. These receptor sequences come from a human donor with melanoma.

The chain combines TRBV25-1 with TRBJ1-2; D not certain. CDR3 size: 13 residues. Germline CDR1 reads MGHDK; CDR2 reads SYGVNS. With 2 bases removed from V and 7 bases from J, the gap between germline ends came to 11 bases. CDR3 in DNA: TGTGCCAGCAGTGAACGGGATTTTGGTGGCTACACCTTC. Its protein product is CASSERDFGGYTF.

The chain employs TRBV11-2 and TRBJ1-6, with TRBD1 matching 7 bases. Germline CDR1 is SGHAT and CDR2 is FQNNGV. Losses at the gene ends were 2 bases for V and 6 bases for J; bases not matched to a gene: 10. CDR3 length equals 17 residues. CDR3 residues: CASSLTPGTALNSPLHF. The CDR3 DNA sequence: TGTGCCAGCAGCTTAACCCCCGGGACAGCCCTTAATTCACCCCTCCACTTT. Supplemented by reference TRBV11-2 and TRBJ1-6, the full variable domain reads EAGVAQSPRYKIIEKRQSVAFWCNPISGHATLYWYQQILGQGPKLLIQFQNNGVVDDSQLPKDRFSAERLKGVDSTLKIQPAKLEDSAVYLCASSLTPGTALNSPLHFGNGTRLTVT.

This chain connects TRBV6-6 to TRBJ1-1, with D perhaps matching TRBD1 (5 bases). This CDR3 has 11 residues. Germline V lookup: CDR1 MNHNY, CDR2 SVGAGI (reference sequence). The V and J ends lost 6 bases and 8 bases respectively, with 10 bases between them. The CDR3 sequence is CASSPRGEAFF. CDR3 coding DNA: TGTGCCAGCAGCCCGCGGGGGGAAGCTTTCTTT.

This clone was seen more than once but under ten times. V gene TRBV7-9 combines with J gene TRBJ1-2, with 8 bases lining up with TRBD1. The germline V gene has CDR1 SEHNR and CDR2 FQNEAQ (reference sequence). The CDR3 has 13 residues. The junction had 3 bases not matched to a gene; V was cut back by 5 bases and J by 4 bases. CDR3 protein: CASSPGTGYGYTF. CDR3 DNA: TGTGCCAGCAGCCCCGGGACAGGCTATGGCTACACCTTC.

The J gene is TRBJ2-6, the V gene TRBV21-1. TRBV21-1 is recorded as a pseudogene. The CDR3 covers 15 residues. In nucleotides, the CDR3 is TGTGCCAGCAGCAAAGATCCCCCTGGGGCCAACGTCCTGACTTTC. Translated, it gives CASSKDPPGANVLTF.